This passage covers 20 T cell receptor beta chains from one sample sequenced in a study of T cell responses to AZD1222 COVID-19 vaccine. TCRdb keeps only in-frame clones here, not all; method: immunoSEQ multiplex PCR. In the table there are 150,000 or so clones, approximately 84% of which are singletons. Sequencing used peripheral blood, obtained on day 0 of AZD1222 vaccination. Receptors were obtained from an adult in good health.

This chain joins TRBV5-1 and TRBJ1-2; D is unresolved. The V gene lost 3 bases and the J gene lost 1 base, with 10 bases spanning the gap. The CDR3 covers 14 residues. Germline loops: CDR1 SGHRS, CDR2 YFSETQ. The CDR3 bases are TGCGCCAGCAGCTACCAAGAATTTAACTATGGCTACACCTTC. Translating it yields CASSYQEFNYGYTF.

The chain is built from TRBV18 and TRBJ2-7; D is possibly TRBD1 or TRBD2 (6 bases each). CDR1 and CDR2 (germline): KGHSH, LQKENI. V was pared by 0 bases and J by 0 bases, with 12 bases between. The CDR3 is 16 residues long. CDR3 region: CASSPPDRRVSYEQYF. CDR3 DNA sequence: TGTGCCAGCTCACCACCAGACAGGAGGGTCTCCTACGAGCAGTACTTC.

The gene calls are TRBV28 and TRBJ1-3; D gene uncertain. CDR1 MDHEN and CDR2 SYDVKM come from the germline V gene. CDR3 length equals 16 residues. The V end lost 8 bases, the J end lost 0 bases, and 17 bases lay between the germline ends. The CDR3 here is CASGSVGSLSGNTIYF. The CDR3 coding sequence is TGTGCCAGCGGTTCAGTGGGGTCTCTCTCTGGAAACACCATATATTTT.

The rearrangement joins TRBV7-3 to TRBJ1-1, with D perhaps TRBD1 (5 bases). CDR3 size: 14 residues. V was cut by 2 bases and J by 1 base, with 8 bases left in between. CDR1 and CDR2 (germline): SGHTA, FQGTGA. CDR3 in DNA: TGTGCCAGCAGCTTACTCGGGACGAACACTGAAGCTTTCTTT. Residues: CASSLLGTNTEAFF.

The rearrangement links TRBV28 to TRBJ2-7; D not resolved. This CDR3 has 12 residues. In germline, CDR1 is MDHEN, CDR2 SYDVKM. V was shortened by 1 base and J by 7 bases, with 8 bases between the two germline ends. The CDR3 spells CASSLSVQEQYF. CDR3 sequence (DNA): TGTGCCAGCAGTTTATCCGTGCAGGAGCAGTACTTC.

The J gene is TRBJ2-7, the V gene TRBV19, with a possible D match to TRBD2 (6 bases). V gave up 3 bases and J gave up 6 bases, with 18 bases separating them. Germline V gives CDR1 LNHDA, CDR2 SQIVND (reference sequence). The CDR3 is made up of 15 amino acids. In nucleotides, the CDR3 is TGTGCCAGTAGTATCCAGGAGGGCAGAGGGGCCGAGCAGTACTTC. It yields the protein CASSIQEGRGAEQYF.

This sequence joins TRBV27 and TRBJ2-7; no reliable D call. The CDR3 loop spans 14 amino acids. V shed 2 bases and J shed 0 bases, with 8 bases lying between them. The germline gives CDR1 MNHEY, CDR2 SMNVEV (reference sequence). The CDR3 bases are TGTGCCAGCAGTTTAACGCCACTCTCCTACGAGCAGTACTTC. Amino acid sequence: CASSLTPLSYEQYF.

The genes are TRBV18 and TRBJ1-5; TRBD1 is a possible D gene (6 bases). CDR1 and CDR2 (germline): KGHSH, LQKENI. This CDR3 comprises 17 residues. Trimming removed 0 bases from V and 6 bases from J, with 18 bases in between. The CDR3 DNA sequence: TGTGCCAGCTCACCACCGCTGATCCAGGGGTTGGGTCAGCCCCAGCATTTT. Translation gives CASSPPLIQGLGQPQHF.

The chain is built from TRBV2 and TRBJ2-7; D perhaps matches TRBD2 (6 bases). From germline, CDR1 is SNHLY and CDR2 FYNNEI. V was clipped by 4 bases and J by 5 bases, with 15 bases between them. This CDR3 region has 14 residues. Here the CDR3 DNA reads TGTGCCAGCAGTGCCCAGGGAGGATCGGACGAGCAGTACTTC. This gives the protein CASSAQGGSDEQYF.

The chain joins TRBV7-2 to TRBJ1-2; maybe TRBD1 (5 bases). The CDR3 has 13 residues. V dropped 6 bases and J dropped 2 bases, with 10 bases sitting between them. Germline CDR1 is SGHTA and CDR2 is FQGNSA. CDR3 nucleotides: TGTGCCAGCAGACCAGGGTCCAACTATGGCTACACCTTC. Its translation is CASRPGSNYGYTF.

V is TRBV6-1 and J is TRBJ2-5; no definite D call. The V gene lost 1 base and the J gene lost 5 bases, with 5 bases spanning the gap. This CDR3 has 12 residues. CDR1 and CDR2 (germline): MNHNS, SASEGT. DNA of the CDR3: TGTGCCAGCAGTGAAGATTGGGAGACCCAGTACTTC. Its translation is CASSEDWETQYF.

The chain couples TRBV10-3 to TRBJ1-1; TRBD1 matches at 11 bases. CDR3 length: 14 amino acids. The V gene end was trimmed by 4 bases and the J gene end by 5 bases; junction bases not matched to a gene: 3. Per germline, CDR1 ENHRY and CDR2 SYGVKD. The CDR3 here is CAISGGTGGTEAFF. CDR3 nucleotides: TGTGCCATCAGTGGGGGGACAGGGGGGACTGAAGCTTTCTTT.

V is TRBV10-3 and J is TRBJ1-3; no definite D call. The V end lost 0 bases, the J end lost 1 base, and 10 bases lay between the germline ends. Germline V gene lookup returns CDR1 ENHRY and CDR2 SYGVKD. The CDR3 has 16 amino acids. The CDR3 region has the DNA TGTGCCATCAGTGAGTCCCTTACAGTTTCTGGAAACACCATATATTTT. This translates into CAISESLTVSGNTIYF.

The CDR3 region is CAIRVTTGKGSEQFF. The CDR3 DNA sequence: TGTGCCATCAGGGTGACGACAGGGAAGGGTTCTGAGCAGTTCTTC. This chain connects TRBV10-3 to TRBJ2-1, with 7 bases aligning to TRBD1. CDR1 and CDR2 from the germline V gene are ENHRY and SYGVKD. The CDR3 length is 15 residues. Unmatched junction bases numbered 14, after V lost 6 bases and J lost 9 bases.

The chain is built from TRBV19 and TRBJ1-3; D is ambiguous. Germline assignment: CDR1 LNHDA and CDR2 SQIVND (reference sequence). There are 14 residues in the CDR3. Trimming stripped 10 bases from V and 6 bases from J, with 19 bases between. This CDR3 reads CATTGGGLANTIYF. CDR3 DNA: TGTGCCACTACGGGAGGAGGTCTGGCAAACACCATATATTTT.

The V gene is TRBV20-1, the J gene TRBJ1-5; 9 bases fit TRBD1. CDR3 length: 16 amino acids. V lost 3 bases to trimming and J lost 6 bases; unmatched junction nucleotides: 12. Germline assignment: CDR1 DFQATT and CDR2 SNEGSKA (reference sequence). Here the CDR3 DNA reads TGCAGTGCTAGTACCGACAGGGGGGATTTTGGTCAGCCCCAGCATTTT. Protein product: CSASTDRGDFGQPQHF.

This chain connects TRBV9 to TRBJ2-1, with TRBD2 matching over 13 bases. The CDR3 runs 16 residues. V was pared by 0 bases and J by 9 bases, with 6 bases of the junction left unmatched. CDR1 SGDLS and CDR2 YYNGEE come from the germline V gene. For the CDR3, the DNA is TGTGCCAGCAGCGTAGGGGGAGGGACTAGCGGGGCTGAGCAGTTCTTC. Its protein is CASSVGGGTSGAEQFF.

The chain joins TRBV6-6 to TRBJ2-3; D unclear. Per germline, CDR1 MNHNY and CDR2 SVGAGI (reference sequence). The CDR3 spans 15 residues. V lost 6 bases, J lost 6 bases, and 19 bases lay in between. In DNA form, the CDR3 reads TGTGCCAGCAGAGACCGCTCCCCCTACTCGGATACGCAGTATTTT. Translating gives CASRDRSPYSDTQYF.

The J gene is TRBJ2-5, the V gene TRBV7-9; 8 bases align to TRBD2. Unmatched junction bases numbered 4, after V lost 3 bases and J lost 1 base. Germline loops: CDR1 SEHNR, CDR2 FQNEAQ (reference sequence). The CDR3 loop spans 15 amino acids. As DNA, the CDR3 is TGTGCCAGCAGCTTCTTCGGGGGGGCCCAAGAGACCCAGTACTTC. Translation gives CASSFFGGAQETQYF.

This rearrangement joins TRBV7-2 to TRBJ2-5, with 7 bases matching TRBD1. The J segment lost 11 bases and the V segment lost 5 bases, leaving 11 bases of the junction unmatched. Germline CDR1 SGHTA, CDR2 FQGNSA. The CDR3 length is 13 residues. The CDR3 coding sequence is TGTGCCAGCAGCCTCTGGGACAGACTCTCTCAGTACTTC. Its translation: CASSLWDRLSQYF.